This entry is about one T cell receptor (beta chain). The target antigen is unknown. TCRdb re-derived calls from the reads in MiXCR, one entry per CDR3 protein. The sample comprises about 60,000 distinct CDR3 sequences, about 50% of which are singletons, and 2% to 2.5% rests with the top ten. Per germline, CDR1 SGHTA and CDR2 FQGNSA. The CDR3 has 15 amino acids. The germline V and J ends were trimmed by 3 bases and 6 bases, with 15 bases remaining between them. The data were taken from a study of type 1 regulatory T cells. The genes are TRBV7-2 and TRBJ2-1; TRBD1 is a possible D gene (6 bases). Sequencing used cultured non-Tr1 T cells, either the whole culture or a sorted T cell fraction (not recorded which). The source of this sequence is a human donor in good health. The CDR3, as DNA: TGTGCCAGCAGCTTTGGGCAGGGGTTGGTCAATGAGCAGTTCTTC. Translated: CASSFGQGLVNEQFF.